This TCR beta chain comes out of a study of shared clonotypes between healthy human individuals. Across the study: Participating donors consisted of two women and a few men aged 18 to 49. Broader study findings: Owing to a small donor count, the genetic and exposure-history diversity represented was limited. Only blood underwent sampling, and tissue repertoires likely differ.

Trimming cost V 0 bases and J 4 bases, with 12 bases left between them. Germline values: CDR1 MGHRA, CDR2 YSYEKL. The CDR3 sequence is 15 residues long. About this clone itself: Its antigen is undetermined.

Per the original data handling: Filtering of immunoSEQ junctional sequences could not match full-length read filtering. Method: immunoSEQ multiplex PCR; TCRdb's copy keeps in-frame clones and lacks some. V, J and clone size are those of that table, while D and trimming were read from the DNA. In the table there are about 800,000 clones, just over 95% of which are singletons. Naive CD8 cells, CD45RO-negative and positively selected for CCR7, excluded terminally differentiated effector memory CD45RA+ cells. The chain uses TRBV4-1 and TRBJ2-5; D uncertain. The source material was naive CD8+ T cells sorted from blood. The TCR was taken from a man aged 30 to 39 in good health. CDR3 nucleotide sequence: TGCGCCAGCAGCCAAGAGCACCAGCAAGGAGAGACCCAGTACTTC. Amino acids: CASSQEHQQGETQYF.